This TCR beta chain stems from a study of control samples from healthy donors and cancer patients. Germline CDR1 is KGHSH and CDR2 is LQKENI. V trimming: 1 base; J trimming: 4 bases; junction bases outside the gene matches: 6. The CDR3 runs 16 residues. Only in-frame clones appear in the TCRdb table, and some are missing; sequencing was by immunoSEQ multiplex PCR. The table records roughly 120,000 clones, about 94% of them present only once. The TCR originated in a man younger than 40 in good health. The V and J genes are TRBV18 and TRBJ2-2, with 7 bases that match TRBD1. Sequenced: blood. Written as DNA, the CDR3 is TGTGCCAGCTCACCACGGTCACAGGGGCCCACCGGGGAGCTGTTTTTT. Translating it yields CASSPRSQGPTGELFF. The entire variable domain, with the rest obtained from reference TRBV18 and TRBJ2-2, is as follows: NAGVMQNPRHLVRRRGQEARLRCSPMKGHSHVYWYRQLPEEGLKFMVYLQKENIIDESGMPKERFSAEFPKEGPSILRIQQVVRGDSAAYFCASSPRSQGPTGELFFGEGSRLTVL.